The 15 T cell receptor beta chains reported below all come from one sample, sequenced in a study of vaccination effects on CD4 cells after COVID-19. The protocol was immunoSEQ multiplex PCR, while the TCRdb copy is restricted to in-frame clones and leaves out a portion. This sample carries 15,000 to 20,000 clones, roughly three quarters of them seen once, and the ten largest clones take approximately 19%. No cognate antigen is known for these TCRs. Sequencing was preceded by expansion of antigen-specific CD4+ T cells with viral peptide pools in the ViraFEST assay. Culture lasted roughly 9 days before CD4+ T cell isolation. Vaccine administered to participants consisted of two doses of either BNT162b2 or mRNA-1273. The material was CD4+ T cells from PBMCs cultured with HCoV-NL63 spike peptides, obtained after COVID-19 vaccination. The receptors were sampled from a human donor who received a COVID-19 vaccine.

The chain recombines TRBV4-2 with TRBJ2-2, with 9 nucleotides matching TRBD1. The trim removed 5 bases at V and 5 bases at J, leaving 6 bases unmatched. Germline assignment: CDR1 LGHNA and CDR2 YNFKEQ. The CDR3 sequence is 15 residues long. The CDR3 protein is CASSVQGAVTGELFF. As DNA, the CDR3 is TGTGCCAGCAGCGTACAGGGGGCGGTTACCGGGGAGCTGTTTTTT.

CDR3 residues: CASSSDRGFWSGANVLTF. CDR3 bases: TGCGCCAGCAGCTCGGACAGGGGATTTTGGTCTGGGGCCAACGTCCTGACTTTC. V usage is TRBV5-1 and J usage is TRBJ2-6; 9 nucleotides agree with TRBD1. Germline V gene data show CDR1 as SGHRS and CDR2 as YFSETQ. The CDR3 sequence is 18 residues long. The J segment lost 1 base and the V segment lost 3 bases, leaving 8 bases of the junction unmatched.

The chain carries TRBV27 and TRBJ2-3, with 9 bases lining up with TRBD2. This CDR3 has 15 amino acids. V shed 6 bases and J 6 bases; nucleotides not matched to a gene: 10. CDR1 MNHEY and CDR2 SMNVEV come from the germline V gene (reference sequence). CDR3 sequence: CASSWREGGGDTQYF. CDR3 DNA sequence: TGTGCCAGCAGCTGGCGGGAGGGAGGTGGGGATACGCAGTATTTT.

This rearrangement joins TRBV3-1 (or the pseudogene TRBV3-2) to TRBJ2-4; D gene ambiguous. The CDR3 has 13 amino acids. Germline V lookup: CDR1 LGHDT, CDR2 YNNKEL (reference sequence). V lost 3 bases and J 5 bases, leaving 8 bases between the germline ends. The CDR3 bases are TGTGCCAGCAGCCACATGGGCCAAAACATTCAGTACTTC. Residues: CASSHMGQNIQYF.

This rearrangement joins TRBV9 to TRBJ1-3; D not resolved. CDR1 and CDR2 (germline): SGDLS, YYNGEE. The CDR3 spans 16 residues. The germline V and J ends were trimmed by 0 bases and 3 bases, with 13 bases remaining between them. The CDR3 protein is CASSVGAGWGGNTIYF. For the CDR3, the DNA is TGTGCCAGCAGCGTAGGGGCAGGATGGGGTGGAAACACCATATATTTT.

This sequence joins TRBV3-1 (or the pseudogene TRBV3-2) and TRBJ1-1, with D unresolved. This CDR3 spans 12 amino acids. With 3 bases removed from V and 2 bases from J, the gap between germline ends came to 4 bases. Germline-derived CDR1 and CDR2 are LGHDT and YNNKEL (reference sequence). The CDR3 is CASSHANTEAFF. The CDR3 nucleotides read TGTGCCAGCAGCCACGCAAACACTGAAGCTTTCTTT.

The gene calls are TRBV5-1 and TRBJ1-2; D is possibly TRBD1 (5 bases). Germline V gives CDR1 SGHRS, CDR2 YFSETQ. Trimming took 5 bases from V and 3 from J, leaving 14 bases between them. The CDR3 runs to 14 residues. The CDR3, as DNA: TGCGCCAGCAGTAACCGCGGGGGTGACTATGGCTACACCTTC. Amino acids: CASSNRGGDYGYTF.

This chain joins TRBV6-5 and TRBJ2-7; D unclear. V lost 6 bases to trimming and J lost 7 bases, with 13 bases between them. Germline V CDR1 and CDR2: MNHEY, SVGAGI. CDR3 length equals 12 residues. The CDR3 DNA reads as TGTGCCAGCAGCCACGGTCCGGAGGAGCAGTACTTC. Amino acids: CASSHGPEEQYF.

The chain is built from TRBV19 and TRBJ2-7; D is ambiguous. This CDR3 comprises 16 residues. The V and J ends lost 0 bases and 0 bases respectively, with 12 bases between them. Germline CDR1 and CDR2: LNHDA and SQIVND (reference sequence). DNA of the CDR3: TGTGCCAGTAGTATAGACAGTCGGCGGAACTCCTACGAGCAGTACTTC. This translates into CASSIDSRRNSYEQYF.

This rearrangement joins TRBV18 to TRBJ1-2, with a tentative D call TRBD1 (5 bases). Trimming removed 1 base at V and 6 bases at J, with 9 bases between. The CDR3 extends over 13 amino acids. Germline V gene sequence: CDR1 KGHSH, CDR2 LQKENI. CDR3: CASSPRQGNGYTF. The CDR3 nucleotides read TGTGCCAGCTCACCACGTCAGGGAAATGGCTACACCTTC.

The rearrangement joins TRBV3-1 (or the pseudogene TRBV3-2) to TRBJ2-5; possible D gene TRBD2, 5 bases. The V end lost 4 bases, the J end lost 4 bases, and 13 bases lay between the germline ends. Germline loops: CDR1 LGHDT, CDR2 YNNKEL (reference sequence). This CDR3 has 14 amino acids. CDR3 residues: CASSPVISGETQYF. CDR3 nucleotides: TGTGCCAGCAGCCCGGTGATCAGCGGAGAGACCCAGTACTTC.

The chain combines TRBV9 with TRBJ2-2; D gene uncertain. Trimming removed 1 base from V and 0 bases from J, with 7 bases in between. This CDR3 contains 15 residues. Germline-derived CDR1 and CDR2 are SGDLS and YYNGEE. The CDR3, as DNA: TGTGCCAGCAGCGTACAGGTGACGAACACCGGGGAGCTGTTTTTT. Residues: CASSVQVTNTGELFF.

In its sample, this clone was seen a few times. The J gene is TRBJ1-1, the V gene TRBV3-1 (or the pseudogene TRBV3-2); D is ambiguous. V was clipped by 7 bases and J by 1 base, with 7 bases between them. Per the germline V gene, CDR1 is LGHDT and CDR2 is YNNKEL (reference sequence). There are 12 residues in the CDR3. For the CDR3, the DNA is TGTGCCAGCACGAGCCCGAACACTGAAGCTTTCTTT. It is translated as CASTSPNTEAFF.

This clone has a handful of counts. The chain combines TRBV29-1 with TRBJ2-7; D is possibly TRBD1 (5 bases). CDR1 is SQVTM and CDR2 is ANQGSEA in the germline V gene. Trimming left V 3 bases short and J 6 bases short, with 18 bases between. CDR3 length equals 14 residues. CDR3 amino acids: CSVEGRDLVGEQYF. The CDR3 DNA sequence: TGCAGCGTTGAGGGCAGGGATCTTGTGGGCGAGCAGTACTTC.

The chain employs TRBV15 and TRBJ1-5; D is ambiguous. V was cut by 3 bases and J by 3 bases, with 3 bases left in between. Germline CDR1 and CDR2: LNHNV and YYDKDF (reference sequence). This CDR3 is built from 12 residues. The CDR3 DNA follows: TGTGCCACCAGCAGGGACAATCAGCCCCAGCATTTT. Its protein is CATSRDNQPQHF.